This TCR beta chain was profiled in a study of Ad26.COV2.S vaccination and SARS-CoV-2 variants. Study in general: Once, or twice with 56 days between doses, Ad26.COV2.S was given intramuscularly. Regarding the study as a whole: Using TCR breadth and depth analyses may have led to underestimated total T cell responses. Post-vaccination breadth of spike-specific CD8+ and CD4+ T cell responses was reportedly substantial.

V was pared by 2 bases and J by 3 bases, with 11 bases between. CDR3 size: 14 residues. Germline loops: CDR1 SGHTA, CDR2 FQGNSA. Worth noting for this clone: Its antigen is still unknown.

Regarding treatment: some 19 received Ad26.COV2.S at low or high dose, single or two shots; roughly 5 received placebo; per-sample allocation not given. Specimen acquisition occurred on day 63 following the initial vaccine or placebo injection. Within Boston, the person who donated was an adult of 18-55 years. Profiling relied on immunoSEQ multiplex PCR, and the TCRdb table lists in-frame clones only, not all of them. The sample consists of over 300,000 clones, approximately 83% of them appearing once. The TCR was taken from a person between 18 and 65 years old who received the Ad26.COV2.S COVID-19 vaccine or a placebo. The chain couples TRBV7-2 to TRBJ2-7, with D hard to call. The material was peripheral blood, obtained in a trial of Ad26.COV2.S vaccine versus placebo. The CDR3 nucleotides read TGTGCCAGCAGCTTAACGTCCTGGAGCTACGAGCAGTACTTC. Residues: CASSLTSWSYEQYF.